Each of the 32 T cell receptor beta chains below was sequenced from the same sample in a study of vaccination effects on CD4 cells after COVID-19 (dated by TCRdb to between 2020 and 2023). The ViraFEST assay stimulated PBMC with viral peptide pools and then used TCR sequencing to identify antigen-specific CD4+ T cell clonotypes by expansion. After about 10 days of culture, CD4+ T cells were isolated with the EasySep CD4+ T cell isolation kit. Participants received two doses of either the BNT162b2 or the mRNA-1273 mRNA SARS-CoV-2 vaccine. Libraries were built with the immunoSEQ multiplex PCR assay. In TCRdb, the immuneACCESS table is reduced to in-frame sequences with V and J assigned. These tables do not hold every clone; where another copy was compared, an unresolved V gene accounts for under half, and the others remain unexplained. In all, the sample holds some 25,000 clones, and about 73% of those were seen once. The leading ten clones occupy approximately 7.8% of the sample.

What these receptors recognize is not known. The source material was CD4+ T cells from PBMCs cultured with SARS-CoV-2 spike peptides, sampled after COVID-19 vaccination. The cell subset or site label here, explained by the study, means: SARS-CoV-2 spike overlapping peptide pool stimulation. The receptor set was obtained from a human donor who received a COVID-19 vaccine.

This chain connects TRBV2 to TRBJ2-5; tentative D call: TRBD2 (5 bases). The CDR3 is 14 residues long. V was pared by 7 bases and J by 5 bases, with 17 bases between. Germline V gene data show CDR1 as SNHLY and CDR2 as FYNNEI. The CDR3 sequence: CASILDYSEETQYF. The CDR3 nucleotides read TGTGCCAGCATTTTAGACTACAGCGAGGAGACCCAGTACTTC.

The rearrangement uses TRBV4-1 and TRBJ2-1; TRBD2 aligns across 9 bases. The CDR3 runs 17 residues. The V gene end was trimmed by 0 bases and the J gene end by 7 bases; junction bases not matched to a gene: 10. CDR1 and CDR2 from the germline V gene are MGHRA and YSYEKL. CDR3: CASSQEGGGRARNEQFF. CDR3 sequence (DNA): TGCGCCAGCAGCCAAGAGGGGGGCGGGAGGGCCAGGAATGAGCAGTTCTTC.

In its sample, this clone ranks as medium-sized. This sequence joins TRBV12-3 or TRBV12-4 and TRBJ2-1; D gene uncertain. The CDR3 totals 13 residues. V lost 6 bases to trimming and J lost 5 bases, with 11 bases between them. The chain's CDR3 is CASRLRFHNEQFF. The CDR3 region has the DNA TGTGCCAGCAGGTTAAGGTTCCACAATGAGCAGTTCTTC.

V usage is TRBV27 and J usage is TRBJ2-1; 9 bases are a match to TRBD2. This CDR3 has 16 amino acids. Germline CDR1 is MNHEY and CDR2 is SMNVEV (reference sequence). V shed 5 bases, J shed 6 bases, and the junction held 11 bases outside the gene matches. CDR3 region: CASSPLAGGRGNEQFF. The CDR3 coding sequence is TGTGCCAGCAGTCCACTGGCGGGGGGGAGGGGCAATGAGCAGTTCTTC.

The J gene is TRBJ1-1, the V gene TRBV15; D perhaps matches TRBD1 (5 bases). There are 14 residues in the CDR3. Per the germline V gene, CDR1 is LNHNV and CDR2 is YYDKDF (reference sequence). The germline V and J ends were trimmed by 1 base and 4 bases, with 10 bases remaining between them. CDR3 loop: CATSRVGAFTEAFF. The CDR3 nucleotides are TGTGCCACCAGCAGAGTAGGGGCGTTCACTGAAGCTTTCTTT.

The chain employs TRBV27 and TRBJ2-7, with TRBD1 matching over 7 bases. This CDR3 comprises 15 residues. Germline V gives CDR1 MNHEY, CDR2 SMNVEV (reference sequence). J was trimmed by 4 bases and V by 3 bases; bases with no gene match: 9. The CDR3 region is CASSFLDREPYEQYF. CDR3 nucleotide sequence: TGTGCCAGCAGTTTTTTAGACAGGGAACCATACGAGCAGTACTTC.

The V gene is TRBV5-4, the J gene TRBJ2-7, with 8 positions matching TRBD1. J lost 2 bases, V lost 0 bases, and 7 bases had no gene match. Germline V gene lookup returns CDR1 SGHNT and CDR2 YYREEE (reference sequence). This CDR3 is 16 amino acids long. The CDR3, as DNA: TGTGCCAGCAGCTTGGGACAGGGGTTTCTAACCTACGAGCAGTACTTC. It is translated as CASSLGQGFLTYEQYF.

The chain combines TRBV7-9 with TRBJ2-7; D call uncertain. This CDR3 spans 14 amino acids. CDR1 SEHNR and CDR2 FQNEAQ come from the germline V gene (reference sequence). V lost 1 base and J 3 bases, leaving 10 bases between the germline ends. The CDR3 region has the DNA TGTGCCAGCAGCTTAGTTCCAGCATACTACGAGCAGTACTTC. Translating gives CASSLVPAYYEQYF.

This clone was detected only a few times. The chain is built from TRBV5-1 and TRBJ1-1; weak D call: TRBD1 (5 bases). Per the germline V gene, CDR1 is SGHRS and CDR2 is YFSETQ. This CDR3 has 18 amino acids. V lost 1 base and J lost 1, with 20 bases in between. CDR3: CASSLFGPQGRSNTEAFF. CDR3 nucleotide sequence: TGCGCCAGCAGCTTGTTTGGCCCCCAGGGACGGTCGAACACTGAAGCTTTCTTT.

The chain is built from TRBV1 and TRBJ2-4. TRBV1 represents a pseudogene. This CDR3 spans 14 amino acids. The CDR3 here is CTSSQEGTKNIQYF. The CDR3 nucleotides read TGCACCAGCAGCCAAGAGGGAACCAAAAACATTCAGTACTTC.

The chain carries TRBV6-5 and TRBJ2-3, with D uncertain. V shed 5 bases and J shed 3 bases, with 3 bases lying between them. Germline V gene sequence: CDR1 MNHEY, CDR2 SVGAGI. The CDR3 consists of 11 residues. The CDR3 DNA sequence: TGTGCCAGCAGTAAAACAGATACGCAGTATTTT. The encoded protein is CASSKTDTQYF.

The rearrangement uses TRBV18 and TRBJ1-6; D gene unclear. Trimming removed 3 bases at V and 3 bases at J, with 9 bases between. CDR3 length equals 15 residues. The germline gives CDR1 KGHSH, CDR2 LQKENI. The CDR3 here is CASSPPGGYNSPLHF. The CDR3 DNA is TGTGCCAGCTCACCCCCGGGAGGCTATAATTCACCCCTCCACTTT.

The chain links TRBV27 to TRBJ2-3, with a weak D call TRBD2 (5 bases). V gave up 3 bases and J gave up 1 base, with 8 bases separating them. Germline V gene lookup returns CDR1 MNHEY and CDR2 SMNVEV (reference sequence). This CDR3 has 14 residues. The DNA for the CDR3 is TGTGCCAGCAGTTTTGAGGGTCGCACAGATACGCAGTATTTT. It specifies CASSFEGRTDTQYF.

The chain recombines TRBV6-1 with TRBJ1-3; D call uncertain. Germline V CDR1 and CDR2: MNHNS, SASEGT. Trimming removed 2 bases from V and 2 bases from J, with 7 bases in between. The CDR3 covers 14 residues. The chain's CDR3 is CASSESGAGNTIYF. The CDR3 DNA follows: TGTGCCAGCAGTGAAAGCGGGGCTGGAAACACCATATATTTT.

This clone has a single count. The chain recombines TRBV5-1 with TRBJ2-7, with D unclear. CDR3 size: 12 residues. V was cut by 3 bases and J by 5 bases, with 9 bases left in between. Germline CDR1 is SGHRS and CDR2 is YFSETQ. This chain's CDR3 is CASSSGLHEQYF. The CDR3, as DNA: TGCGCCAGCAGCTCCGGCCTTCACGAGCAGTACTTC. Full variable domain (missing parts from reference TRBV5-1 and TRBJ2-7): KAGVTQTPRYLIKTRGQQVTLSCSPISGHRSVSWYQQTPGQGLQFLFEYFSETQRNKGNFPGRFSGRQFSNSRSEMNVSTLELGDSALYLCASSSGLHEQYFGPGTRLTVT.

This chain uses TRBV9 with TRBJ2-3; TRBD1 aligns across 7 bases. Germline V gene sequence: CDR1 SGDLS, CDR2 YYNGEE. The V and J ends lost 0 bases and 2 bases, in that order; junction bases with no gene match: 6. The CDR3 loop spans 16 amino acids. DNA of the CDR3: TGTGCCAGCAGCGTAGTGGGACAGACCTTCACAGATACGCAGTATTTT. Its protein is CASSVVGQTFTDTQYF.

This clone was detected a few times. V is TRBV9 and J is TRBJ2-7; 7 nucleotides align to TRBD2. Germline values: CDR1 SGDLS, CDR2 YYNGEE. V shed 2 bases, J shed 2 bases, and the junction held 7 bases outside the gene matches. This CDR3 comprises 15 residues. This chain's CDR3 is CASSVGTTPTYEQYF. In nucleotides, the CDR3 is TGTGCCAGCAGCGTCGGGACTACCCCCACCTACGAGCAGTACTTC. Full variable domain (rest looked up from reference TRBV9 and TRBJ2-7): DSGVTQTPKHLITATGQRVTLRCSPRSGDLSVYWYQQSLDQGLQFLIQYYNGEERAKGNILERFSAQQFPDLHSELNLSSLELGDSALYFCASSVGTTPTYEQYFGPGTRLTVT.

J is TRBJ2-7 and V is TRBV2; weak D call: TRBD2 (5 bases). Germline CDR1 reads SNHLY; CDR2 reads FYNNEI. Between the trimmed V and J ends, which lost 7 bases and 4 bases, there was a span of 11 bases. There are 12 residues in the CDR3. Here the CDR3 reads CASKGEGYEQYF. The CDR3 bases are TGTGCCAGCAAGGGTGAGGGTTACGAGCAGTACTTC.

This CDR3 is CASREQINEKLFF. CDR3 coding DNA: TGTGCCAGCAGGGAACAGATAAATGAAAAACTGTTTTTT. The chain employs TRBV12-3 or TRBV12-4 and TRBJ1-4; no firm D call. Trimming pared 6 bases from V and 5 bases from J, leaving 10 bases between. The CDR3 loop spans 13 amino acids.

The chain links TRBV18 to TRBJ2-1; 9 positions agree with TRBD1. The CDR3 is made up of 16 amino acids. Germline-derived CDR1 and CDR2 are KGHSH and LQKENI. The trim removed 3 bases at V and 8 bases at J, leaving 11 bases unmatched. The CDR3 reads CASSPVFRTGDYEQFF. CDR3 bases: TGTGCCAGCTCACCGGTATTCCGGACAGGGGATTATGAGCAGTTCTTC.

The rearrangement uses TRBV19 and TRBJ1-6, with a weak D call TRBD1 (5 bases). From germline, CDR1 is LNHDA and CDR2 SQIVND (reference sequence). V dropped 7 bases and J dropped 0 bases, with 13 bases sitting between them. The CDR3 is 16 residues long. CDR3 sequence reads: CASTDRQSSYNSPLHF. The CDR3 nucleotides are TGTGCCAGTACCGACAGACAGAGCTCCTATAATTCACCCCTCCACTTT.

The rearrangement uses TRBV3-1 (or the pseudogene TRBV3-2) and TRBJ1-2, with D tentatively TRBD1 (6 bases). Trimming pared 2 bases from V and 5 bases from J, leaving 12 bases between. CDR1 and CDR2 (germline): LGHDT, YNNKEL (reference sequence). This CDR3 spans 14 amino acids. In nucleotides, the CDR3 is TGTGCCAGCAGCCAACTGGGGGCCAGTTATGGCTACACCTTC. As protein: CASSQLGASYGYTF.

J is TRBJ2-7 and V is TRBV6-2 or TRBV6-3; 8 nucleotides line up with TRBD2. V gave up 4 bases and J gave up 5 bases; unmatched junction bases: 19. This CDR3 is 18 amino acids long. CDR1 MNHEY and CDR2 SVGEGT come from the germline V gene. CDR3 in amino acids: CASSFQRERRGVVDEQYF. The DNA for the CDR3 is TGTGCCAGCAGTTTTCAGCGGGAGCGTAGGGGGGTCGTGGACGAGCAGTACTTC.

CDR3 residues: CASSRQGATNEKLFF. The CDR3 DNA sequence: TGTGCCAGCAGTCGACAGGGGGCAACTAATGAAAAACTGTTTTTT. V is TRBV6-5 and J is TRBJ1-4; the match to TRBD1 covers 9 bases. The CDR3 extends over 15 amino acids. CDR1 is MNHEY and CDR2 is SVGAGI in the germline V gene. The J segment lost 0 bases and the V segment lost 5 bases, leaving 1 base of the junction unmatched.

This chain joins TRBV20-1 and TRBJ1-1; D gene unclear. The V end lost 5 bases, the J end lost 3 bases, and 7 bases lay between the germline ends. This CDR3 has 11 residues. Germline CDR1 DFQATT, CDR2 SNEGSKA (reference sequence). CDR3: CSAPWYTEAFF. In DNA, the CDR3 is TGCAGTGCTCCCTGGTACACTGAAGCTTTCTTT.

The chain uses TRBV5-1 and TRBJ1-3; 7 nucleotides agree with TRBD1. CDR1 and CDR2 from the germline V gene are SGHRS and YFSETQ. Trimming at V came to 4 bases and at J to 2 bases, leaving 15 bases not matched to a gene. This CDR3 region has 18 residues. The CDR3 protein is CASSLTGDLVRAGNTIYF. CDR3 sequence (DNA): TGCGCCAGCAGCCTTACAGGGGACCTTGTACGAGCTGGAAACACCATATATTTT.

The chain employs TRBV19 and TRBJ2-1; D call uncertain. The CDR3 contains 15 residues. V was clipped by 0 bases and J by 0 bases, with 6 bases between them. The germline V gene has CDR1 LNHDA and CDR2 SQIVND (reference sequence). The CDR3, as DNA: TGTGCCAGTAGTATAGACTCGAGCTCCTACAATGAGCAGTTCTTC. This codes for CASSIDSSSYNEQFF.

The chain recombines TRBV27 with TRBJ2-1, with 9 bases aligning to TRBD2. Germline loops: CDR1 MNHEY, CDR2 SMNVEV (reference sequence). This CDR3 is 16 amino acids long. V gave up 5 bases and J gave up 1 base; unmatched junction bases: 6. CDR3 sequence reads: CASSLAGWSSYNEQFF. CDR3 coding DNA: TGTGCCAGCAGTCTAGCGGGATGGAGTTCCTACAATGAGCAGTTCTTC.

The rearrangement uses TRBV19 and TRBJ2-3; 13 bases map to TRBD2. The CDR3 has 18 amino acids. Germline V CDR1 and CDR2: LNHDA, SQIVND (reference sequence). Unmatched junction bases numbered 9, after V lost 6 bases and J lost 0 bases. CDR3 loop: CASSLGLAGAPSTDTQYF. In DNA form, the CDR3 reads TGTGCCAGTAGCCTCGGACTAGCGGGGGCGCCAAGCACAGATACGCAGTATTTT.

This clone was seen just once. The genes are TRBV19 and TRBJ1-5; 8 bases fit TRBD1. The junction had 2 bases not matched to a gene; V was cut back by 7 bases and J by 0 bases. The CDR3 runs 14 residues. CDR1 is LNHDA and CDR2 is SQIVND in the germline V gene (reference sequence). CDR3 nucleotides: TGTGCCAGTAAGGGACAGGATAGCAATCAGCCCCAGCATTTT. Translated, it gives CASKGQDSNQPQHF.

The CDR3 nucleotides read TGTGCCAGCAGCCAAGATTCAGGGGGAGGCACTGAAGCTTTCTTT. Encoded protein: CASSQDSGGGTEAFF. The gene calls are TRBV3-1 (or the pseudogene TRBV3-2) and TRBJ1-1, with 7 bases identical to TRBD1. Germline assignment: CDR1 LGHDT and CDR2 YNNKEL (reference sequence). V lost 0 bases to trimming and J lost 4 bases; unmatched junction nucleotides: 5. The CDR3 sequence is 15 residues long.

CDR3 loop: CASSYPPGGVKETQYF. Written as DNA, the CDR3 is TGTGCCAGCAGTTATCCCCCTGGCGGGGTAAAAGAGACCCAGTACTTC. The chain carries TRBV6-5 and TRBJ2-5, with D perhaps matching TRBD2 (6 bases). Trimming took off 3 bases at V and 3 bases at J, with 17 bases between the two ends. CDR1 MNHEY and CDR2 SVGAGI come from the germline V gene. The CDR3 contains 16 residues.